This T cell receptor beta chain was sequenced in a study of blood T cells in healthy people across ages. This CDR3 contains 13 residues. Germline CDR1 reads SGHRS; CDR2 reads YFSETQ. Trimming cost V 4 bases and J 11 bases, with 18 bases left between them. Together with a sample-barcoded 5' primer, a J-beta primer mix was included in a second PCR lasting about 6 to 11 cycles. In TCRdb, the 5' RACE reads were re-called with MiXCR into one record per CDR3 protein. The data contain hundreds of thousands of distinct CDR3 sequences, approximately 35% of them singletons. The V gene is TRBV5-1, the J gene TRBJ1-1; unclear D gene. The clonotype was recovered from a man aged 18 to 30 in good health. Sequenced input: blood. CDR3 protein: CASSVYEDSAAFF. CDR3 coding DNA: TGCGCCAGCAGCGTCTATGAAGACTCTGCGGCTTTCTTT.